This T cell receptor (beta chain) was profiled in a study of cytomegalovirus exposure and HLA in healthy donors. Points from the study as a whole: Later analysis associated a missense DCLRE1C variant with TCR beta V- and J-gene trimming. Associated with cytomegalovirus, according to the listing, were 150 to 200 TCR beta chains.

PCR was performed using 60 Vbeta and 13 Jbeta primers. The table came from immunoSEQ multiplex PCR; TCRdb's copy has only in-frame clones and leaves some out. The sample includes tens of thousands of clones. In regard to this clone: Its specificity is not known.

Although they were nominally healthy when sampled, donors likely had unrecorded immune exposures. Germline V gene lookup returns CDR1 GTSNPN and CDR2 SVGIG (reference sequence). This CDR3 has 13 amino acids. V dropped 0 bases and J dropped 4 bases, with 9 bases sitting between them. The TCR was taken from a male donor in good health and CMV-seropositive. The chain recombines TRBV30 with TRBJ1-1; maybe TRBD1 (5 bases). The sample consisted of PBMCs. The CDR3 sequence is CAWSVTGGTEAFF. DNA for the CDR3: TGTGCCTGGAGTGTAACGGGGGGCACTGAAGCTTTCTTT. Full variable domain (rest looked up from reference TRBV30 and TRBJ1-1): SQTIHQWPATLVQPVGSPLSLECTVEGTSNPNLYWYRQAAGRGLQLLFYSVGIGQISSEVPQNLSASRPQDRQFILSSKKLLLSDSGFYLCAWSVTGGTEAFFGQGTRLTVV.